Listed here are 12 T cell receptor beta chains from one sample, sequenced in a study of blood T cell repertoires in COVID-19. This table comes from immunoSEQ multiplex PCR, and its TCRdb copy is limited to in-frame clones, with some not included. The repertoire includes some 200,000 clones, roughly 90% of them detected once, and approximately 2.2% sits in the top ten. The sequenced material came from PBMCs or T cells enriched from blood (not recorded which). These TCRs come from a woman aged 25-40 years who had recovered from COVID-19.

V is TRBV5-6 and J is TRBJ2-3, with TRBD2 matching over 9 bases. V shed 4 bases, J shed 7 bases, and the junction held 7 bases outside the gene matches. The germline gives CDR1 SGHDT, CDR2 YYEEEE. The CDR3 is 14 amino acids. The CDR3 bases are TGTGCCAGCAGCCTCAGACTAGCGGTGAATACGCAGTATTTT. Encoded protein: CASSLRLAVNTQYF.

This chain connects TRBV11-3 to TRBJ2-1; 9 positions match TRBD2. Losses at the gene ends were 3 bases for V and 9 bases for J; bases not matched to a gene: 9. Germline V gene data show CDR1 as SGHNT and CDR2 as YENEEA. The CDR3 length is 15 residues. CDR3: CASSFASGTRGEQFF. Here the CDR3 DNA reads TGTGCCAGCAGCTTTGCTAGCGGGACGCGAGGTGAGCAGTTCTTC. The full variable domain, with the rest looked up from reference TRBV11-3 and TRBJ2-1, is EAGVVQSPRYKIIEKKQPVAFWCNPISGHNTLYWYLQNLGQGPELLIRYENEEAVDDSQLPKDRFSAERLKGVDSTLKIQPAELGDSAVYLCASSFASGTRGEQFFGPGTRLTVL.

This clone was counted a single time. The CDR3 DNA reads TGCGCCAGCAGCCAAGGTCCGTGGGGGGGTGGGACTGAAGCTTTCTTT. It yields the protein CASSQGPWGGGTEAFF. V usage is TRBV4-3 and J usage is TRBJ1-1; D is possibly TRBD1 (5 bases). V was pared by 1 base and J by 5 bases, with 17 bases between. CDR1 LGHNA and CDR2 YSLEER come from the germline V gene. This CDR3 region has 16 residues.

CDR3 bases: TGTGCCAGCAGCCCGGGACAGGGAGGCCGCTTGGGCACTGAAGCTTTCTTT. Translated: CASSPGQGGRLGTEAFF. This chain joins TRBV14 and TRBJ1-1, with TRBD1 matching over 9 bases. The CDR3 consists of 17 residues. V lost 4 bases to trimming and J lost 4 bases; unmatched junction nucleotides: 13. In germline, CDR1 is SGHDN, CDR2 FVKESK.

This chain uses TRBV9 with TRBJ2-1; 8 bases align to TRBD1. CDR3 length equals 16 residues. The V segment lost 2 bases and the J segment 0 bases; nucleotides outside the gene matches: 4. CDR1 is SGDLS, CDR2 YYNGEE, per germline. CDR3: CASSVADRVSYNEQFF. CDR3 bases: TGTGCCAGCAGCGTGGCGGACAGGGTCTCCTACAATGAGCAGTTCTTC. Full variable domain (rest looked up from reference TRBV9 and TRBJ2-1): DSGVTQTPKHLITATGQRVTLRCSPRSGDLSVYWYQQSLDQGLQFLIQYYNGEERAKGNILERFSAQQFPDLHSELNLSSLELGDSALYFCASSVADRVSYNEQFFGPGTRLTVL.

V usage is TRBV6-2 or TRBV6-3 and J usage is TRBJ2-2; TRBD1 matches 7 bases. Germline lookup yields CDR1 MNHEY and CDR2 SVGEGT. The V gene end was trimmed by 6 bases and the J gene end by 4 bases; junction bases not matched to a gene: 5. The length of the CDR3 is 14 residues. The CDR3 protein is CASSLTGATGELFF. For the CDR3, the DNA is TGTGCCAGCAGCCTTACAGGGGCCACCGGGGAGCTGTTTTTT.

This clone was detected once. V is TRBV7-9 and J is TRBJ2-3; 12 nucleotides match TRBD2. With V trimmed by 3 bases and J by 7 bases, 11 bases remained unmatched. This CDR3 is built from 17 residues. Germline V CDR1 and CDR2: SEHNR, FQNEAQ (reference sequence). The CDR3 region is CASSFLLAGGPLNTQYF. As DNA, the CDR3 is TGTGCCAGCAGCTTCCTCCTAGCGGGAGGGCCTTTGAATACGCAGTATTTT.

V is TRBV2 and J is TRBJ1-1; a possible D gene is TRBD1 (6 bases). The CDR3 contains 16 residues. V was cut by 1 base and J by 4 bases, with 16 bases left in between. Germline CDR1 SNHLY, CDR2 FYNNEI. The CDR3 coding sequence is TGTGCCAGCAGTGAAGGGCGTAGGCAGGGGTTCACTGAAGCTTTCTTT. Its translation: CASSEGRRQGFTEAFF.

This sequence joins TRBV13 and TRBJ1-1; weak D call: TRBD1 (6 bases). V lost 4 bases and J 0 bases, leaving 18 bases between the germline ends. Germline V gene data show CDR1 as PRHDT and CDR2 as FYEKMQ (reference sequence). The CDR3 has 17 amino acids. The DNA of the CDR3 is TGTGCCAGCAGCTCTCCTTCATCTAGGGGGATGAACACTGAAGCTTTCTTT. It encodes CASSSPSSRGMNTEAFF.

The genes are TRBV7-3 and TRBJ1-2; D not certain. The CDR3 is 14 residues long. The V end was cut by 0 bases, the J end by 3 bases, with 8 bases between. Looked up from germline, CDR1 is SGHTA and CDR2 is FQGTGA. CDR3 in amino acids: CASSLTPGDYGYTF. CDR3 DNA sequence: TGTGCCAGCAGCTTAACGCCGGGAGACTATGGCTACACCTTC.

The chain carries TRBV30 and TRBJ1-2; the match to TRBD1 covers 12 bases. Trimming cost V 5 bases and J 6 bases; bases outside gene matches: 7. Looked up from germline, CDR1 is GTSNPN and CDR2 is SVGIG (reference sequence). There are 14 residues in the CDR3. This CDR3 reads CAWGTGGIFDGYTF. In nucleotides, the CDR3 is TGTGCCTGGGGGACAGGGGGCATTTTTGATGGCTACACCTTC.

V usage is TRBV5-8 and J usage is TRBJ1-1; 9 nucleotides line up with TRBD1. This CDR3 has 14 residues. V was clipped by 4 bases and J by 5 bases; unmatched bases: 6. Looked up from germline, CDR1 is SGHTS and CDR2 is YDEGEE. CDR3 nucleotide sequence: TGTGCCAGCAGCGTGGACAGGGGTGGGACTGAAGCTTTCTTT. Translated, it gives CASSVDRGGTEAFF. The full variable domain, with the rest looked up from reference TRBV5-8 and TRBJ1-1, is EAGVTQSPTHLIKTRGQQATLRCSPISGHTSVYWYQQALGLGLQFLLWYDEGEERNRGNFPPRFSGRQFPNYSSELNVNALELEDSALYLCASSVDRGGTEAFFGQGTRLTVV.